Shown below are 5 T cell receptor beta chains from a single sample sequenced in a study of cytotoxic CD8 clonotypes in ibrutinib-treated CLL. Repertoires were generated with immunoSEQ multiplex PCR, while TCRdb's copy carries only in-frame clones and drops some. The table lists about 50,000 clones, roughly 57% of them singletons. Sequencing was performed on PBMCs, taken after 24 months of ibrutinib treatment. The source of these receptors is a human donor with chronic lymphocytic leukemia.

About this clone itself: This sample includes further DNA sequences coding for the same CDR3. Here the CDR3 DNA reads TGCAGCGTTGGAAGGACAGGGAACACCGGGGAGCTGTTTTTT. This encodes CSVGRTGNTGELFF. The chain uses TRBV29-1 and TRBJ2-2; 7 bases fit TRBD1. The CDR3 contains 14 residues. V shed 4 bases and J 1 base; nucleotides not matched to a gene: 3. Germline assignment: CDR1 SQVTM and CDR2 ANQGSEA.

This clone came up many times. The CDR3: CAISEVPRDQPQHF. CDR3 sequence (DNA): TGTGCCATCAGTGAGGTTCCCCGCGATCAGCCCCAGCATTTT. V usage is TRBV10-3 and J usage is TRBJ1-5, with D unclear. From germline, CDR1 is ENHRY and CDR2 SYGVKD. The CDR3 is 14 amino acids. Trimming pared 2 bases from V and 5 bases from J, leaving 10 bases between.

Turning to this clone: At one end the junction does not follow the germline gene, possibly because of a read error. This chain uses TRBV5-1 with TRBJ2-2; D perhaps matches TRBD2 (5 bases). The CDR3 totals 15 residues. CDR1 is SGHRS, CDR2 YFSETQ, per germline. The CDR3 protein is CASSLDATNTGELLF. The CDR3 nucleotides read TGCGCCAGCAGCTTGGACGCGACGAACACCGGGGAGCTGCTTTTT.

The chain carries TRBV7-9 and TRBJ2-7; a possible D gene is TRBD1 (5 bases). This CDR3 comprises 13 residues. Germline loops: CDR1 SEHNR, CDR2 FQNEAQ (reference sequence). Trimming stripped 5 bases from V and 4 bases from J, with 12 bases between. The CDR3 DNA sequence: TGTGCCAGCAGCCATTCCGACAGTTACGAGCAGTACTTC. Encoded protein: CASSHSDSYEQYF.

V usage is TRBV27 and J usage is TRBJ2-2; D is possibly TRBD1 or TRBD2 (6 bases each). Germline loops: CDR1 MNHEY, CDR2 SMNVEV (reference sequence). The CDR3 is made up of 15 amino acids. Trimming removed 3 bases at V and 7 bases at J, with 15 bases between. CDR3: CASSFLWGANGELFF. The CDR3 DNA reads TGTGCCAGCAGTTTCCTATGGGGGGCAAACGGGGAGCTGTTTTTT.